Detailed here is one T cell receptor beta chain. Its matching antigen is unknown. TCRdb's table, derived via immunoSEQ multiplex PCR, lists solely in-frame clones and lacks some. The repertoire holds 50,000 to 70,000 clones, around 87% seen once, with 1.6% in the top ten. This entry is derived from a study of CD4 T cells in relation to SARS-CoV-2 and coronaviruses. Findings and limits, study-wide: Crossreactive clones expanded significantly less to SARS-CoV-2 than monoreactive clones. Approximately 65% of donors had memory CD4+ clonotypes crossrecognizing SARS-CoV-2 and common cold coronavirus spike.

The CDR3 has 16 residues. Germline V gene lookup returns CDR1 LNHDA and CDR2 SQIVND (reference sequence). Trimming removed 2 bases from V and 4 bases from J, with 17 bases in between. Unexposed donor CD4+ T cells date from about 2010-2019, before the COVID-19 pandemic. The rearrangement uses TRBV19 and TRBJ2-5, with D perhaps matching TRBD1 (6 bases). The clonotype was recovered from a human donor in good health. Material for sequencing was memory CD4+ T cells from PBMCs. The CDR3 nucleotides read TGTGCCAGTAGTATACAGGGGCGCAGCAGGGGAGAGACCCAGTACTTC. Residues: CASSIQGRSRGETQYF.